A selection of T cell receptor beta chains follows, all from one sample in a study of blood T cell repertoires in COVID-19. Generated by immunoSEQ multiplex PCR, the TCRdb table keeps only in-frame clones and is missing some. In the table there are fewer than 250,000 clones, more than 85% of which are singletons. What was sequenced was peripheral blood. The source is a man aged 55 to 70 with COVID-19, enrolled during active disease. CDR3s include the opening cysteine and the closing phenylalanine or tryptophan. The D gene is left open where the match is weak. Where a row states a size, it is once, few, many or the class of an expanded clone; other rows omit it.

>.|13|TRBJ1-1|TRBV2|.
TGTGCCAGCAGCAGGTCGATGAACACTGAAGCTTTCTTT
CASSRSMNTEAFF
>.|17|TRBJ2-2|TRBV27|.
TGTGCCAGCAGTTTATGGGCGGCGGGGCCCAACACCGGGGAGCTGTTTTTT
CASSLWAAGPNTGELFF
>.|15|TRBJ2-7|TRBV10-1|.
TGCGCCAGCAGTTCAACTAGAACGGTCGCCTACGAGCAGTACTTC
CASSSTRTVAYEQYF
>.|15|TRBJ1-6|TRBV28|.
TGTGCCAGCAGCCCAGCTAGCTCCTATAATTCACCCCTCCACTTT
CASSPASSYNSPLHF
>.|13|TRBJ2-7|TRBV3-1/TRBV3-2|.
TGTGCCAGCAGAATAACAGGGTCCTACGAGCAGTACTTC
CASRITGSYEQYF
>.|15|TRBJ2-5|TRBV5-1|.
TGCGCCAGCAGCTTCCGGGAACCCGGTGGGGAGACCCAGTACTTC
CASSFREPGGETQYF
>.|15|TRBJ2-7|TRBV4-1|.
TGCGCCAGCAGCCAAGGACTGAACTCCTTCTACGAGCAGTACTTC
CASSQGLNSFYEQYF
>TRBD2|18|TRBJ2-1|TRBV4-3|once
TGCGCCAGCAGCCAAGATCCCCCTAGCGGTAGCTCCTACAATGAGCAGTTCTTC
CASSQDPPSGSSYNEQFF
>TRBD2|15|TRBJ2-5|TRBV10-3|.
TGTGCCATCAGTCCCGGGACTAGCGCTAGCAAGACCCAGTACTTC
CAISPGTSASKTQYF
>.|14|TRBJ1-2|TRBV30|.
TGTGCCTGGAGTCCTCCCGGGGGAGATGGTGGCTACACCTTC
CAWSPPGGDGGYTF
>.|13|TRBJ1-2|TRBV7-9|.
TGTGCCAGCAGCCCGGTCCAAAACTATGGCTACACCTTC
CASSPVQNYGYTF
>.|14|TRBJ1-2|TRBV19|few
TGTGCCAGTAGTATAGGTGGAGGATCCTATGGCTACACCTTC
CASSIGGGSYGYTF
>TRBD1|12|TRBJ1-1|TRBV3-1/TRBV3-2|few
TGTGCCAGCAGCAGGACAGGGTTTCCGGCTTTCTTT
CASSRTGFPAFF
>TRBD1|17|TRBJ1-1|TRBV3-1/TRBV3-2|.
TGTGCCAGCAGCCGCCGGGACAGGGGGCTGAGGAACACTGAAGCTTTCTTT
CASSRRDRGLRNTEAFF
>TRBD1|13|TRBJ2-5|TRBV5-4|.
TGTGCCAGCAGCCGGACAGGGATTCAGACCCAGTACTTC
CASSRTGIQTQYF
>.|13|TRBJ2-3|TRBV4-1|.
TGCGCCAGCAGCCAAGGAGACACAGATACGCAGTATTTT
CASSQGDTDTQYF
>TRBD2|16|TRBJ2-1|TRBV27|.
TGTGCCAGCAGATGGAAACTAGCGGAACTTAACAATGAGCAGTTCTTC
CASRWKLAELNNEQFF
>.|15|TRBJ2-7|TRBV10-3|.
TGTGCCATCAGTGATAGTATCAGGGTAGGATACGAGCAGTACTTC
CAISDSIRVGYEQYF
>.|18|TRBJ1-2|TRBV3-1/TRBV3-2|.
TGTGCCAGCAGCCGAGGGGGTAGAACAGGGTTTCTCGGATATGGCTACACCTTC
CASSRGGRTGFLGYGYTF
>TRBD1|16|TRBJ1-2|TRBV3-1/TRBV3-2|.
TGTGCCAGCAGTCCGGGACAGGCGGGGTGGGGATATGGCTACACCTTC
CASSPGQAGWGYGYTF
>.|13|TRBJ2-5|TRBV19|.
TGTGCCAGTAGTTGGGGCTCTCAAGAGACCCAGTACTTC
CASSWGSQETQYF
>.|15|TRBJ2-3|TRBV5-1|.
TGCGCCAGCAGCTTTGGCGGGGAGGGCACAGATACGCAGTATTTT
CASSFGGEGTDTQYF
>TRBD2|17|TRBJ2-2|TRBV4-2|.
TGTGCCAGCAGCCGGGACCTCGGGACTAGCGGGACCGGGGAGCTGTTTTTT
CASSRDLGTSGTGELFF
>TRBD1|15|TRBJ2-5|TRBV7-6|.
TGTGCCAGCATTGGACAGGTTGGACCTAAAGAGACCCAGTACTTC
CASIGQVGPKETQYF
>TRBD2|16|TRBJ2-1|TRBV4-2|.
TGTGCCAGCAGCCGTCAGCTAGCGGGGGCTACCAATGAGCAGTTCTTC
CASSRQLAGATNEQFF
>TRBD2|12|TRBJ2-1|TRBV9|.
TGTGCCAGCAGCGTAAGCGGGAGCGAGCAGTTCTTC
CASSVSGSEQFF
>TRBD1|18|TRBJ1-2|TRBV25-1|.
TGTGCCAGCAGTCAGCATCCCGGGACAGGGGGCGTCCAGGCTGGCTACACCTTC
CASSQHPGTGGVQAGYTF
>TRBD1|14|TRBJ2-7|TRBV5-1|.
TGCGCCAGCAGCTCCGGGACAGGGTTCTACGAGCAGTACTTC
CASSSGTGFYEQYF
>TRBD1|16|TRBJ1-1|TRBV5-1|.
TGCGCCAGCAGCTGGACAGGGGCTCAAGGGAACACTGAAGCTTTCTTT
CASSWTGAQGNTEAFF
>TRBD1|14|TRBJ2-5|TRBV18|.
TGTGCCAGCTCACCGGACAGGATCCAAGAGACCCAGTACTTC
CASSPDRIQETQYF
>.|13|TRBJ1-2|TRBV3-1/TRBV3-2|once
TGTGCCAGCAGCCAGAGCGCTAACTATGGCTACACCTTC
CASSQSANYGYTF
>.|13|TRBJ1-3|TRBV10-3|.
TGTGCCATCAGCTACAGCTCTGGAAACACCATATATTTT
CAISYSSGNTIYF
>.|14|TRBJ1-1|TRBV19|.
TGTGCCAGTAGAAACCGGGACACGAACACTGAAGCTTTCTTT
CASRNRDTNTEAFF